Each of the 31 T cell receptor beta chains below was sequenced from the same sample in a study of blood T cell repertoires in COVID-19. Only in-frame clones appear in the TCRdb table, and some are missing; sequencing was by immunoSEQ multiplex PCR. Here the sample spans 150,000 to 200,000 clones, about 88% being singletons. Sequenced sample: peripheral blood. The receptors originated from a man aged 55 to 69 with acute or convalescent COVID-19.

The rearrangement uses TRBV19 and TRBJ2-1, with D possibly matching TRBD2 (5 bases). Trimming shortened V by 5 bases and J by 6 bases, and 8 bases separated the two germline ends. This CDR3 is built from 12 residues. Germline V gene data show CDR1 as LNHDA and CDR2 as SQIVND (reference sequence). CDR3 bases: TGTGCCAGTAGTCCCGCGGGCAATGAGCAGTTCTTC. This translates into CASSPAGNEQFF.

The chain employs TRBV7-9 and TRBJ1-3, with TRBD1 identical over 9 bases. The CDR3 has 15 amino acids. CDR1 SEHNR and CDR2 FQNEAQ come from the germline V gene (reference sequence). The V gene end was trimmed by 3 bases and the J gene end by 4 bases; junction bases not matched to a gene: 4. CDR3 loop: CASSFGTGLGNTIYF. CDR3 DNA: TGTGCCAGCAGCTTCGGGACAGGGTTAGGAAACACCATATATTTT.

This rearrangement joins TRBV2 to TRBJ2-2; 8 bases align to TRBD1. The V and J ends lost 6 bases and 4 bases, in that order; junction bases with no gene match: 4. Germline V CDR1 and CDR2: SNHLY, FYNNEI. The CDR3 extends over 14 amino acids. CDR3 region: CASSPQGGTGELFF. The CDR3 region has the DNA TGTGCCAGCAGCCCACAGGGGGGCACCGGGGAGCTGTTTTTT.

CDR3 protein: CASRGAEAFF. CDR3 nucleotide sequence: TGTGCCAGCCGGGGGGCTGAAGCTTTCTTT. V gene TRBV2 combines with J gene TRBJ1-1, with a tentative D call TRBD1 (5 bases). From germline, CDR1 is SNHLY and CDR2 FYNNEI. The CDR3 runs to 10 residues. V was clipped by 8 bases and J by 6 bases, with 7 bases between them.

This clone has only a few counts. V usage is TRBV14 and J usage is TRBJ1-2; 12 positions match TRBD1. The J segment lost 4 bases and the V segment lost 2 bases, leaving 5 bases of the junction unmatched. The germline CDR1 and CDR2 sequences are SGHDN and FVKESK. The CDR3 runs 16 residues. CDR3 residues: CASSQRDRGPFYGYTF. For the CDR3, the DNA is TGTGCCAGCAGCCAAAGGGACAGGGGGCCCTTCTATGGCTACACCTTC.

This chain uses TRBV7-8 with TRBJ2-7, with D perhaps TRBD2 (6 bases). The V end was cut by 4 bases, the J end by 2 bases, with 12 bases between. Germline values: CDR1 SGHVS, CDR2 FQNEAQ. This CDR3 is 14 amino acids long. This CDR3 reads CASSSTTGAYEQYV. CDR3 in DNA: TGTGCCAGCAGCTCCACGACGGGAGCCTACGAGCAGTACGTC.

As DNA, the CDR3 is TGTGCCAGCTCCCCGAGCAAGGTGTGGCTAGCGGGCCTCAATGAGCAGTTCTTC. This encodes CASSPSKVWLAGLNEQFF. This chain connects TRBV7-2 to TRBJ2-1, with 8 bases identical to TRBD2. CDR1 and CDR2 (germline): SGHTA, FQGNSA. There are 18 residues in the CDR3. Trimming cost V 8 bases and J 6 bases; bases outside gene matches: 21.

CDR3 nucleotide sequence: TGCGCCAGCAGAACTCCCGGGACAGGGAGCACCGGGGAGCTGTTTTTT. It yields the protein CASRTPGTGSTGELFF. V gene TRBV5-1 combines with J gene TRBJ2-2, with TRBD1 identical over 9 bases. The CDR3 loop spans 16 amino acids. Germline-derived CDR1 and CDR2 are SGHRS and YFSETQ. Trimming at V came to 5 bases and at J to 4 bases, leaving 9 bases not matched to a gene.

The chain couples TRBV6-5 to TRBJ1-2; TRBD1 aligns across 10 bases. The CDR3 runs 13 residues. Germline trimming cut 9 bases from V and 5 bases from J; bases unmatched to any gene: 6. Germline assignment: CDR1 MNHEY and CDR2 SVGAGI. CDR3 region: CARGQGIGYGYTF. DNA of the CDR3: TGTGCCAGGGGACAGGGGATAGGGTATGGCTACACCTTC.

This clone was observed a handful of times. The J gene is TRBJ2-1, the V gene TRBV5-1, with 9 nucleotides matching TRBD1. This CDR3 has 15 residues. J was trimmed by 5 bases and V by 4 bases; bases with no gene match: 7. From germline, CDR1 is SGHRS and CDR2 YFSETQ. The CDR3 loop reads CASSELGQGNNEQFF. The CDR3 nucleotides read TGCGCCAGCAGCGAACTGGGACAGGGCAACAATGAGCAGTTCTTC.

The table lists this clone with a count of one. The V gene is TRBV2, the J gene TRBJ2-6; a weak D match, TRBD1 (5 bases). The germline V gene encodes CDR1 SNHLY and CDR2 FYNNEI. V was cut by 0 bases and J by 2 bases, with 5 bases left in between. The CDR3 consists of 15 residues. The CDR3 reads CASSEARAGANVLTF. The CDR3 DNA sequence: TGTGCCAGCAGTGAAGCCAGGGCTGGGGCCAACGTCCTGACTTTC. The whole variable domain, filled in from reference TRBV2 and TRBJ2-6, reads EPEVTQTPSHQVTQMGQEVILRCVPISNHLYFYWYRQILGQKVEFLVSFYNNEISEKSEIFDDQFSVERPDGSNFTLKIRSTKLEDSAMYFCASSEARAGANVLTFGAGSRLTVL.

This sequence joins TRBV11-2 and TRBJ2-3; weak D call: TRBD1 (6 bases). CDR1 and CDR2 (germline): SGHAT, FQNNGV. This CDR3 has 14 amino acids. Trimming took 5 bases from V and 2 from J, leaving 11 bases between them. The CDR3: CASSPGQITDTQYF. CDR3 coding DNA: TGTGCCAGCAGCCCTGGACAGATCACAGATACGCAGTATTTT.

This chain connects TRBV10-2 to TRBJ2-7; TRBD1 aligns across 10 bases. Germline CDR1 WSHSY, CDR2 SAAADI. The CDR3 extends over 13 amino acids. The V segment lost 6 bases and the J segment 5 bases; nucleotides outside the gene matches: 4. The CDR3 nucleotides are TGCGCCAGCAGGGCCGGGACAGGGGACGAGCAGTACGTC. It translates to CASRAGTGDEQYV.

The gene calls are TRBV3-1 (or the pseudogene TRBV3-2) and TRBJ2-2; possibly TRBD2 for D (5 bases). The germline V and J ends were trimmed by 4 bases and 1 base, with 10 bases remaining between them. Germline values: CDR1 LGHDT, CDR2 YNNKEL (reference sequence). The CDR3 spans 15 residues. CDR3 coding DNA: TGTGCCAGCAGCCCCCAACGGGGGAACACCGGGGAGCTGTTTTTT. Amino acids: CASSPQRGNTGELFF.

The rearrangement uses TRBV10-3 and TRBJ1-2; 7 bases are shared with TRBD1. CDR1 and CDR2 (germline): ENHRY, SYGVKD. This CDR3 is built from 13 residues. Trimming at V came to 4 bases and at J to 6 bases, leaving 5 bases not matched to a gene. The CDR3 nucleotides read TGTGCCATCAGTGGAGACAGGGAACATGGCTACACCTTC. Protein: CAISGDREHGYTF.

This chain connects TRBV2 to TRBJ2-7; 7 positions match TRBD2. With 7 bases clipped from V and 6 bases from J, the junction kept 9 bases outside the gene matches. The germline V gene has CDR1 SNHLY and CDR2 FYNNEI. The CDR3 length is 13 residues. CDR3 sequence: CASTAREWGEQYF. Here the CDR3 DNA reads TGTGCCAGCACTGCGCGGGAGTGGGGCGAGCAGTACTTC.

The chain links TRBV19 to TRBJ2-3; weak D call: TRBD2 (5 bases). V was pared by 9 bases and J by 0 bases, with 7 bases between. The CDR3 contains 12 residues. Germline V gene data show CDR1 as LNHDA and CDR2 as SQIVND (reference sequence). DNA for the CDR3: TGTGCCAGCGGACTTAGCACAGATACGCAGTATTTT. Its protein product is CASGLSTDTQYF.

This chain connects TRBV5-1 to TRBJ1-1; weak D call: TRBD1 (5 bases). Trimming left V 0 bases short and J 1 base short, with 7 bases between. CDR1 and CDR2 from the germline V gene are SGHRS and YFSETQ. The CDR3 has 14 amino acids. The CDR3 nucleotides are TGCGCCAGCAGCTTGGACAGGCCGAACACTGAAGCTTTCTTT. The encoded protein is CASSLDRPNTEAFF.

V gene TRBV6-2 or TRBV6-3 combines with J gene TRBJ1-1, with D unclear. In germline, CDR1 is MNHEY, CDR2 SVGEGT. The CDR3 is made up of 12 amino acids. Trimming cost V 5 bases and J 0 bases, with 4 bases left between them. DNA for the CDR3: TGTGCCAGCAGTCTATTGAACACTGAAGCTTTCTTT. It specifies CASSLLNTEAFF.

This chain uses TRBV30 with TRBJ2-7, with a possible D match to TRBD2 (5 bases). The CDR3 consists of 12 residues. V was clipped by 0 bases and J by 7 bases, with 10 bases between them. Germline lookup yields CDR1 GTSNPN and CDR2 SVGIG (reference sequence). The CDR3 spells CAWSVRGGEQYF. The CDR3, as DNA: TGTGCCTGGAGTGTAAGAGGAGGTGAGCAGTACTTC.

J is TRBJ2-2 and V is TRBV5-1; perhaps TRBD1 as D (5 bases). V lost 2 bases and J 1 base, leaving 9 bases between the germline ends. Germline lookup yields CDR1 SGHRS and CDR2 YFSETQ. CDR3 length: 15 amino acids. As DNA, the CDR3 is TGCGCCAGCAGCTTAATCGGACAGAACACCGGGGAGCTGTTTTTT. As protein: CASSLIGQNTGELFF.

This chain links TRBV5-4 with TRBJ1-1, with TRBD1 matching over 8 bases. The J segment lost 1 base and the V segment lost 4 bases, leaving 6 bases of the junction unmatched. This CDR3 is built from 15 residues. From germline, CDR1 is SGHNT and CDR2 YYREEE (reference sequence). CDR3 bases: TGTGCCAGCAGCGACCGGACAGGGCGGAACACTGAAGCTTTCTTT. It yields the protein CASSDRTGRNTEAFF. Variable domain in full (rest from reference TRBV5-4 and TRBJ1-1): ETGVTQSPTHLIKTRGQQVTLRCSSQSGHNTVSWYQQALGQGPQFIFQYYREEENGRGNFPPRFSGLQFPNYSSELNVNALELDDSALYLCASSDRTGRNTEAFFGQGTRLTVV.

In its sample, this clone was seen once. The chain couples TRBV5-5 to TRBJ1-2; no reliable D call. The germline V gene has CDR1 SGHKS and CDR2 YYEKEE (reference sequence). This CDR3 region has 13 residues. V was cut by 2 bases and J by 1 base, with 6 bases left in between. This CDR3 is CASSFEHNYGYTF. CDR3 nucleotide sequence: TGTGCCAGCAGCTTTGAACATAACTATGGCTACACCTTC.

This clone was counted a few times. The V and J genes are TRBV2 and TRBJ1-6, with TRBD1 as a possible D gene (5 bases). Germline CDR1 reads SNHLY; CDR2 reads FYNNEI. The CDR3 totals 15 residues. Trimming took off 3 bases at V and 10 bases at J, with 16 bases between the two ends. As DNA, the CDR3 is TGTGCCAGCAGTGAGGTGGAGGGGAGTCGCTCACCCCTCCACTTT. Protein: CASSEVEGSRSPLHF.

CDR3 protein: CASSIGTGGTDQPQHF. CDR3 in DNA: TGTGCCAGTAGTATAGGGACGGGGGGAACCGATCAGCCCCAGCATTTT. V is TRBV19 and J is TRBJ1-5, with TRBD1 as a possible D gene (5 bases). Germline CDR1 is LNHDA and CDR2 is SQIVND (reference sequence). This CDR3 has 16 residues. V lost 1 base and J 5 bases, leaving 15 bases between the germline ends. Supplemented by reference TRBV19 and TRBJ1-5, the full variable domain reads DGGITQSPKYLFRKEGQNVTLSCEQNLNHDAMYWYRQDPGQGLRLIYYSQIVNDFQKGDIAEGYSVSREKKESFPLTVTSAQKNPTAFYLCASSIGTGGTDQPQHFGDGTRLSIL.

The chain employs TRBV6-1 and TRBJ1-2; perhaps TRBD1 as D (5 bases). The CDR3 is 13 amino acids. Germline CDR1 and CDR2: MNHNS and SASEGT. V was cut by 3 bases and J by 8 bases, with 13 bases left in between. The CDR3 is CASSDSRAGGYTF. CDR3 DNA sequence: TGTGCCAGCAGTGATTCCAGGGCTGGAGGCTACACCTTC.

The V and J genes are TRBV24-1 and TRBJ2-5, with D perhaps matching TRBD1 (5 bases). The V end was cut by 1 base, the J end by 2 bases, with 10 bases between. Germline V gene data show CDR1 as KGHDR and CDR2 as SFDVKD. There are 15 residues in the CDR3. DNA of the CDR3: TGTGCCACCAGTGATTTCGGGCAGGGTCAAGAGACCCAGTACTTC. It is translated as CATSDFGQGQETQYF.

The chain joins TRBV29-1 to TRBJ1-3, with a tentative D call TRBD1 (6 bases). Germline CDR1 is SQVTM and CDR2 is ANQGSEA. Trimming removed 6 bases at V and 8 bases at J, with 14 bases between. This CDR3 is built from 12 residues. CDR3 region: CSVSQGVDTIYF. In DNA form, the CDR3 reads TGCAGCGTCTCACAGGGAGTAGACACCATATATTTT.

The CDR3 nucleotides read TGTGCCAGCAGCCAGCGCTCTGGGGCCAACGTCCTGACTTTC. Protein sequence: CASSQRSGANVLTF. This sequence joins TRBV28 and TRBJ2-6; D not certain. V was shortened by 6 bases and J by 0 bases, with 6 bases between the two germline ends. Germline V lookup: CDR1 MDHEN, CDR2 SYDVKM. The CDR3 runs to 14 residues.

The CDR3 nucleotides read TGTGCCAGCAGTTTCAATGGAGGGGAAGCTTTCTTT. This encodes CASSFNGGEAFF. This chain connects TRBV12-3 or TRBV12-4 to TRBJ1-1; D is undetermined. The ends were cut back, 3 bases at V and 8 bases at J, with 10 bases in the middle. The length of the CDR3 is 12 residues.

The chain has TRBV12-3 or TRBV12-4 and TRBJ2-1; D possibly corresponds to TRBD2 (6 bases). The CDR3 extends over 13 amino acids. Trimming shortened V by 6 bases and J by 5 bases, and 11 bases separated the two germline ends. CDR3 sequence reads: CASSATGDNEQFF. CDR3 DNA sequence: TGTGCCAGCAGCGCCACGGGGGACAATGAGCAGTTCTTC.